The T cell receptor (beta chain) under discussion was sequenced for a study of blood T cells in healthy people across ages. Study-wide findings and caveats: Lack of knowledge of donor CMV status possibly confounded expanded clonotype changes. Diversity was higher, and naive CD4+ cells more numerous, in long-lived donors than in aged donors.

The study isolated at least 6.5 million PBMCs from each sample. Germline V CDR1 and CDR2: PRHDT, FYEKMQ (reference sequence). This CDR3 contains 14 residues. Between the trimmed V and J ends, which lost 5 bases and 1 base, there was a span of 11 bases. A second about 7 to 11 cycle PCR used barcoded and J-beta primers. TCRdb independently ran MiXCR on the 5' RACE reads; one entry per CDR3 protein. The table includes about 1,600,000 distinct CDR3 sequences, approximately 42% detected once. In regard to this clonotype: Its antigen is undetermined.

This clonotype was sampled from a woman aged 18-35 years in good health. The rearrangement links TRBV13 to TRBJ1-2; no definite D call. The sample taken for sequencing was blood. CDR3 loop: CASSAGGINYGYTF. The CDR3 nucleotides read TGTGCCAGCAGCGCAGGCGGGATTAACTATGGCTACACCTTC.